This entry lists 15 T cell receptor beta chains sequenced from one sample in a study of blood T cell repertoires in COVID-19 (dated by TCRdb to the early 2020s). The library was prepared using the immunoSEQ multiplex PCR assay. Not all clones reach the TCRdb copy of this immuneACCESS table, which keeps in-frame sequences only. Checked studies attribute under half of the gap to unresolved V genes and leave the rest unexplained. The sample table contains 160,000 or so clones; only one count was recorded for 78% of them. Around 14% of the sample is taken by the ten largest. The material sequenced was peripheral blood. These receptors were obtained from a woman of 80 years or more with acute or convalescent COVID-19.

This clone occurred a few times. CDR3 protein: CASSWTDLNYGYTF. The CDR3 coding sequence is TGTGCCAGCAGCTGGACAGACCTTAACTATGGCTACACCTTC. The chain combines TRBV3-1 (or the pseudogene TRBV3-2) with TRBJ1-2; possible D gene TRBD1, 6 bases. This CDR3 has 14 amino acids. The V gene's germline CDR1 is LGHDT and CDR2 YNNKEL (reference sequence). V was shortened by 5 bases and J by 1 base, with 11 bases between the two germline ends.

This chain links TRBV18 with TRBJ2-7, with 7 bases identical to TRBD1. The CDR3 consists of 17 residues. Germline lookup yields CDR1 KGHSH and CDR2 LQKENI. The V and J ends lost 0 bases and 0 bases, in that order; junction bases with no gene match: 8. CDR3 sequence reads: CASSPPVGQATSYEQYF. In DNA form, the CDR3 reads TGTGCCAGCTCACCACCTGTAGGACAGGCGACCTCCTACGAGCAGTACTTC.

V and J are TRBV18 and TRBJ1-2; no clear D. V lost 3 bases and J 8 bases, leaving 13 bases between the germline ends. The CDR3 has 13 residues. The germline CDR1 and CDR2 sequences are KGHSH and LQKENI. Here the CDR3 DNA reads TGTGCCAGCTCACCGGAGGCAGACTTCGGCTACACCTTC. This sequence encodes CASSPEADFGYTF.

The V and J genes are TRBV19 and TRBJ1-5, with 8 bases aligning to TRBD1. Germline CDR1 reads LNHDA; CDR2 reads SQIVND (reference sequence). Unmatched junction bases numbered 5, after V lost 5 bases and J lost 2 bases. The CDR3 covers 15 residues. CDR3: CASSQGAEGNQPQHF. In DNA form, the CDR3 reads TGTGCCAGTAGTCAGGGGGCGGAGGGCAATCAGCCCCAGCATTTT. Supplemented by reference TRBV19 and TRBJ1-5, the full variable domain reads DGGITQSPKYLFRKEGQNVTLSCEQNLNHDAMYWYRQDPGQGLRLIYYSQIVNDFQKGDIAEGYSVSREKKESFPLTVTSAQKNPTAFYLCASSQGAEGNQPQHFGDGTRLSIL.

The chain joins TRBV2 to TRBJ1-1, with a weak D call TRBD1 (5 bases). The V end lost 0 bases, the J end lost 8 bases, and 16 bases lay between the germline ends. CDR3 size: 15 residues. Germline-derived CDR1 and CDR2 are SNHLY and FYNNEI. In DNA form, the CDR3 reads TGTGCCAGCAGTGAAGCGCGTGGAGCTAAGGGGGAAGCTTTCTTT. Translation: CASSEARGAKGEAFF.

The gene calls are TRBV18 and TRBJ2-2, with 8 nucleotides matching TRBD1. The V gene end was trimmed by 6 bases and the J gene end by 3 bases; junction bases not matched to a gene: 6. This CDR3 comprises 15 residues. CDR1 is KGHSH and CDR2 is LQKENI in the germline V gene. The CDR3 DNA reads as TGTGCCAGCTCCACGGACAGGGTGTACACCGGGGAGCTGTTTTTT. It yields the protein CASSTDRVYTGELFF. Supplemented by reference TRBV18 and TRBJ2-2, the full variable domain reads NAGVMQNPRHLVRRRGQEARLRCSPMKGHSHVYWYRQLPEEGLKFMVYLQKENIIDESGMPKERFSAEFPKEGPSILRIQQVVRGDSAAYFCASSTDRVYTGELFFGEGSRLTVL.

V usage is TRBV24-1 and J usage is TRBJ2-7; 8 bases are shared with TRBD2. The CDR3 length is 16 residues. The V segment lost 9 bases and the J segment 0 bases; nucleotides outside the gene matches: 12. CDR1 and CDR2 from the germline V gene are KGHDR and SFDVKD. This CDR3 reads CATSPGGGSYSYEQYF. The CDR3 bases are TGTGCCACCTCCCCCGGGGGGGGATCCTACTCCTACGAGCAGTACTTC.

The rearrangement links TRBV4-2 to TRBJ1-5; tentatively, D is TRBD1 (6 bases). The V gene's germline CDR1 is LGHNA and CDR2 YNFKEQ. The length of the CDR3 is 15 residues. V dropped 4 bases and J dropped 2 bases, with 12 bases sitting between them. The CDR3 is CASSRGDTGNQPQHF. The DNA of the CDR3 is TGTGCCAGCAGCCGAGGGGACACGGGCAATCAGCCCCAGCATTTT.

The CDR3 region has the DNA TGTGCCAGCAGTGAAGGGCGACAGAACAATGAGCAGTTCTTC. Translation gives CASSEGRQNNEQFF. This chain connects TRBV2 to TRBJ2-1; a weak D match, TRBD1 (5 bases). In germline, CDR1 is SNHLY, CDR2 FYNNEI. The V end lost 1 base, the J end lost 5 bases, and 9 bases lay between the germline ends. The CDR3 length is 14 residues.

The rearrangement links TRBV28 to TRBJ2-3, with D possibly being TRBD2 (6 bases). The CDR3 has 16 amino acids. Deletions cut 5 bases from V and 0 bases from J, with 15 bases between. From germline, CDR1 is MDHEN and CDR2 SYDVKM. CDR3 residues: CASSQFSGYSTDTQYF. The DNA for the CDR3 is TGTGCCAGCAGTCAATTTAGCGGATATAGCACAGATACGCAGTATTTT.

The chain is built from TRBV5-1 and TRBJ2-7; TRBD1 matches at 7 bases. Germline-derived CDR1 and CDR2 are SGHRS and YFSETQ. The CDR3 consists of 13 residues. J was trimmed by 4 bases and V by 4 bases; bases with no gene match: 5. The CDR3 DNA reads as TGCGCCAGCAGCCCCGGGACAGTTTACGAGCAGTACTTC. It codes for CASSPGTVYEQYF.

CDR3 amino acids: CASSEQAGGKYEQYF. Here the CDR3 DNA reads TGTGCCAGCAGTGAACAAGCGGGAGGGAAGTACGAGCAGTACTTC. The chain couples TRBV6-1 to TRBJ2-7; TRBD2 matches 10 bases. Germline V gene lookup returns CDR1 MNHNS and CDR2 SASEGT. The CDR3 has 15 residues. Unmatched junction bases numbered 5, after V lost 2 bases and J lost 4 bases.

This clone has only a few counts. V is TRBV3-1 (or the pseudogene TRBV3-2) and J is TRBJ2-1, with TRBD2 matching over 8 bases. Unmatched junction bases numbered 4, after V lost 11 bases and J lost 1 base. The CDR3 length is 13 residues. Germline V CDR1 and CDR2: LGHDT, YNNKEL (reference sequence). CDR3 loop: CAAGGASYNEQFF. Here the CDR3 DNA reads TGTGCCGCCGGGGGGGCGTCCTACAATGAGCAGTTCTTC.

This clone was recorded a few times. The chain joins TRBV30 to TRBJ1-6; TRBD1 aligns across 8 bases. This CDR3 is 15 amino acids long. V shed 4 bases, J shed 7 bases, and the junction held 9 bases outside the gene matches. CDR1 is GTSNPN and CDR2 is SVGIG in the germline V gene (reference sequence). The CDR3 bases are TGTGCCTGGAATCTGGCAGGGGGCCGAAATTCACCCCTCCACTTT. It encodes CAWNLAGGRNSPLHF.

This clone was observed a handful of times. The chain has TRBV11-2 and TRBJ2-2; D is possibly TRBD1 (6 bases). This CDR3 contains 17 residues. CDR1 is SGHAT, CDR2 FQNNGV, per germline. Trimming stripped 1 base from V and 6 bases from J, with 18 bases between. CDR3 sequence reads: CASSLARTAIGAGELFF. The CDR3 DNA reads TGTGCCAGCAGCTTAGCTCGGACAGCGATTGGCGCCGGGGAGCTGTTTTTT. Looking up the rest from reference TRBV11-2 and TRBJ2-2 gives the full variable domain: EAGVAQSPRYKIIEKRQSVAFWCNPISGHATLYWYQQILGQGPKLLIQFQNNGVVDDSQLPKDRFSAERLKGVDSTLKIQPAKLEDSAVYLCASSLARTAIGAGELFFGEGSRLTVL.